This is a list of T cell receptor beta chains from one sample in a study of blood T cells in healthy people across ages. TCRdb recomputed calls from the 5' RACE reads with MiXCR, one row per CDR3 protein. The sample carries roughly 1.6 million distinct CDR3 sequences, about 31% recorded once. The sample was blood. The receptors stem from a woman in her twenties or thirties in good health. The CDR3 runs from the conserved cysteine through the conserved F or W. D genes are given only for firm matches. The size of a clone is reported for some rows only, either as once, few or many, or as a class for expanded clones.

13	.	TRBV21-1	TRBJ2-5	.	CASSKEGRETQYF	TGTGCCAGCAGCAAAGAAGGGAGGGAGACCCAGTACTTC
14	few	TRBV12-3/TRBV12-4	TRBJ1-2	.	CASRLPGTSNGYTF	TGTGCCAGCAGACTTCCCGGGACGTCTAATGGCTACACCTTC
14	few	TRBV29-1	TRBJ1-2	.	CSVEDPQKNYGYTF	TGCAGCGTTGAAGATCCCCAGAAAAACTATGGCTACACCTTC
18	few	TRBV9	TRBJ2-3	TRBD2	CASSVSVGLAGSTDTQYF	TGTGCCAGCAGCGTCAGCGTGGGTCTAGCGGGGAGCACAGATACGCAGTATTTT
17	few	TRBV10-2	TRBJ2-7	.	CASTSSLDTPSSYEQYF	TGCGCCAGCACTTCATCCCTGGACACACCGAGCTCCTACGAGCAGTACTTC
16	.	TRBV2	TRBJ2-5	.	CAGSEAPRLLQETQYF	TGTGCCGGCAGTGAAGCGCCGAGACTTCTCCAAGAGACCCAGTACTTC
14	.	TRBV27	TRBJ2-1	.	CASSLSTPTNEQFF	TGTGCCAGCAGTCTGTCGACACCCACCAATGAGCAGTTCTTC
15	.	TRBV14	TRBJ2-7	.	CASSQSMGSAYEQYF	TGTGCCAGCAGCCAAAGTATGGGCAGTGCCTACGAGCAGTACTTC
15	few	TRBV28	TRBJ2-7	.	CASNLGGGRVYEQYF	TGTGCCAGCAACCTGGGGGGCGGGAGAGTCTACGAGCAGTACTTC
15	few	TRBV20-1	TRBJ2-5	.	CSARVYQGRGETQYF	TGCAGTGCTAGAGTGTATCAGGGTAGGGGAGAGACCCAGTACTTC
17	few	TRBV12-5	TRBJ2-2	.	CASGLRLGGPGAGELFF	TGTGCTAGTGGTTTGCGGCTGGGGGGCCCGGGTGCCGGGGAGCTGTTTTTT
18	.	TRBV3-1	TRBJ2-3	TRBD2	CASSPIGTSGGFLDTQYF	TGTGCCAGCAGTCCGATTGGGACTAGCGGGGGGTTTTTGGATACGCAGTATTTT
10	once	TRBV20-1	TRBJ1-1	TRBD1	CRGQGDEAFF	TGCAGGGGGCAGGGGGATGAAGCTTTCTTT
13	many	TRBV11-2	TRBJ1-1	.	CASSLDKNTEAFF	TGTGCCAGCAGCTTAGATAAGAACACTGAAGCTTTCTTT
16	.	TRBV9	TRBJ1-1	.	CASSLGGGSVGTEAFF	TGTGCCAGCAGCCTCGGTGGGGGCAGCGTAGGCACTGAAGCTTTCTTT
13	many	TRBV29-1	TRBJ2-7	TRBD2	CSVGAGATYEQYF	TGCAGCGTTGGGGCGGGAGCCACCTACGAGCAGTACTTC
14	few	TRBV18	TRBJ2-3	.	CASSPEQGGDTQYF	TGTGCCAGCTCACCGGAGCAGGGGGGAGATACGCAGTATTTT
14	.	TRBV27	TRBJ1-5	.	CASRPRSSNQPQHF	TGTGCCAGCAGGCCGCGGAGCAGTAATCAGCCCCAGCATTTT
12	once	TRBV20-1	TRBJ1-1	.	CSARRGEAEAFF	TGCAGTGCTAGAAGGGGAGAAGCTGAAGCTTTCTTT
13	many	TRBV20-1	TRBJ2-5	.	CSASGGVEETQYF	TGCAGTGCTAGCGGAGGGGTCGAAGAGACCCAGTACTTC
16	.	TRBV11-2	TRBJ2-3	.	CASSLLGGKRTDTQYF	TGTGCCAGCAGCTTACTGGGCGGGAAACGCACAGATACGCAGTATTTT
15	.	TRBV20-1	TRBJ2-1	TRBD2	CSAFPAGETYNEQFF	TGCAGTGCCTTCCCTGCGGGGGAGACTTACAATGAGCAGTTCTTC
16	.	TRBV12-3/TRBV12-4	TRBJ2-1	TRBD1	CASGTGGAHIYNEQFF	TGTGCCAGCGGGACAGGGGGGGCACACATCTACAATGAGCAGTTCTTC
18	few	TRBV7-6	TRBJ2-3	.	CASSLALGFTPPTDTQYF	TGTGCCAGCAGCTTAGCGCTTGGCTTTACCCCACCCACAGATACGCAGTATTTT
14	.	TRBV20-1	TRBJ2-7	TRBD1	CSARGQGLTYEQYF	TGCAGTGCCAGAGGACAGGGGCTAACCTACGAGCAGTACTTC
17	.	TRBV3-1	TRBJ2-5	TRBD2	CASSRRLAGGLQETQYF	TGTGCCAGCAGCCGGCGACTAGCGGGGGGTCTTCAAGAGACCCAGTACTTC
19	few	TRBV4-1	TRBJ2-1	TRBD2	CASSSLAGDGISPLNEQFF	TGCGCCAGCAGCTCCCTAGCGGGGGATGGGATATCCCCTCTCAATGAGCAGTTCTTC
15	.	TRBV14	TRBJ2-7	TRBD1	CASSQEDRDWGEQYF	TGTGCCAGCAGCCAAGAGGACAGGGATTGGGGCGAGCAGTACTTC
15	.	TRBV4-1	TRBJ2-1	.	CASSQRGLSYNEQFF	TGCGCCAGCAGCCAGCGGGGTTTGTCCTACAATGAGCAGTTCTTC
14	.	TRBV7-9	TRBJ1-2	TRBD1	CASSSRDRVGGYTF	TGTGCCAGCAGCTCCAGGGACAGGGTCGGCGGCTACACCTTC
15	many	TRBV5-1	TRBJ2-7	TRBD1	CASSPLTGITNEQYF	TGCGCCAGCAGCCCGCTGACAGGGATAACCAACGAGCAGTACTTC
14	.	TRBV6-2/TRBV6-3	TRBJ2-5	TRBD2	CASSYSGTMETQYF	TGTGCCAGCAGTTATTCCGGGACTATGGAGACCCAGTACTTC
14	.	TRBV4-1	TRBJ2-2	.	CASSPPLVAGELFF	TGCGCCAGCAGCCCCCCTCTGGTTGCCGGGGAGCTGTTTTTT
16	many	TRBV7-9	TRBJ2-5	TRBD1	CASSSSGTGVQETQYF	TGTGCCAGCAGCTCTTCCGGGACAGGGGTTCAAGAGACCCAGTACTTC
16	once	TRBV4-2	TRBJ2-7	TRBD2	CASSQAASGSSYEQYF	TGTGCCAGCAGCCAGGCTGCTAGCGGGAGCTCCTACGAGCAGTACTTC
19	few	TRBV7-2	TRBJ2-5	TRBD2	CASSLEVGVSGGRFETQYF	TGTGCCAGCAGCTTAGAAGTGGGGGTGAGCGGGGGGCGTTTCGAGACCCAGTACTTC
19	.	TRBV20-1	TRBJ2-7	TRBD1	CSATNQPNRGARFIYDQYF	TGCAGTGCTACCAACCAACCAAACAGGGGCGCGCGATTTATCTACGACCAGTACTTC
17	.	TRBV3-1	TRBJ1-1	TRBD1	CASSQGVGTEENTEAFF	TGTGCCAGCAGCCAAGGGGTCGGGACAGAAGAGAACACTGAAGCTTTCTTT
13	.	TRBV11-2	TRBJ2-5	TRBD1	CATAQGASETQYF	TGTGCCACCGCACAGGGGGCTAGTGAGACCCAGTACTTC
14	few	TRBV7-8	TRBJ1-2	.	CASSLSTEGYGYTF	TGTGCCAGCAGCTTGTCGACAGAGGGCTATGGCTACACCTTC
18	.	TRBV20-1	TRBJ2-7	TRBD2	CSARDWRGQLAGFYEQYF	TGCAGTGCTAGAGATTGGAGGGGCCAACTAGCGGGGTTCTACGAGCAGTACTTC
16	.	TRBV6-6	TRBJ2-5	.	CASSDQLTGIQETQYF	TGTGCCAGCAGTGACCAACTAACAGGGATCCAAGAGACCCAGTACTTC
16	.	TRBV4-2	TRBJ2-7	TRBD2	CASSQDPVGGADEQYF	TGTGCCAGCAGCCAAGATCCGGTCGGGGGGGCCGACGAGCAGTACTTC
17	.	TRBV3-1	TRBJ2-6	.	CASSQDPQGTGANVLTF	TGTGCCAGCAGCCAAGATCCGCAGGGTACGGGGGCCAACGTCCTGACTTTC
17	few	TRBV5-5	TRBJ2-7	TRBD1	CASSFHPDRDIPYEQYF	TGTGCCAGCAGCTTTCACCCTGACAGGGATATCCCCTACGAGCAGTACTTC